Following are 23 T cell receptor beta chains from one sample sequenced in a study of T cell repertoires in cytomegalovirus infection. These receptors are not linked to any known antigen. TCRdb used MiXCR to reprocess the reads, holding one entry per CDR3 protein. The table records fewer than 130,000 distinct CDR3 sequences, approximately 45% of them present only once. The material was CD8+ T cells from cultured PBMCs, obtained from culture after CMV antigen stimulation. All receptors derive from a human donor in good health (CMV status not recorded). Some clones in this sample may be carry-over from other donors' samples.

This clonotype was seen a few times. This chain uses TRBV2 with TRBJ1-2; 9 nucleotides agree with TRBD1. Germline lookup yields CDR1 SNHLY and CDR2 FYNNEI. Trimming took 1 base from V and 8 from J; bases not matched to a gene: 5. There are 14 residues in the CDR3. In nucleotides, the CDR3 is TGTGCCAGCAGTGAAGACAGGGGGCTGGACGGCTACACCTTC. Protein sequence: CASSEDRGLDGYTF.

This clonotype was found a few times. The V gene is TRBV7-6, the J gene TRBJ1-1, with a possible D match to TRBD1 (6 bases). CDR1 and CDR2 (germline): SGHVS, FNYEAQ. The CDR3 is 14 residues long. The V end was cut by 4 bases, the J end by 1 base, with 10 bases between. CDR3 sequence reads: CASSSGHRNTEAFF. DNA of the CDR3: TGTGCCAGCAGCTCGGGACACCGGAACACTGAAGCTTTCTTT.

This chain uses TRBV6-6 with TRBJ1-2; TRBD1 agrees at 8 bases. This CDR3 contains 13 residues. The germline V gene encodes CDR1 MNHNY and CDR2 SVGAGI (reference sequence). With 7 bases clipped from V and 5 bases from J, the junction kept 6 bases outside the gene matches. The CDR3, as DNA: TGTGCCAGCATTCCACAGGGGGTATATGGCTACACCTTC. It is translated as CASIPQGVYGYTF.

This rearrangement joins TRBV2 to TRBJ2-2, with 8 bases lining up with TRBD2. The trim removed 1 base at V and 1 base at J, leaving 8 bases unmatched. The CDR3 extends over 18 amino acids. CDR1 and CDR2 (germline): SNHLY, FYNNEI. The CDR3 bases are TGTGCCAGCAGTGAAGAGTCGGGACTAGTTGTGAACACCGGGGAGCTGTTTTTT. Protein product: CASSEESGLVVNTGELFF.

This clonotype is a singleton in its sample. V usage is TRBV7-3 and J usage is TRBJ2-2, with D perhaps being TRBD1 or TRBD2 (7 bases each). The CDR3 consists of 17 residues. V was clipped by 2 bases and J by 2 bases, with 15 bases between them. Per germline, CDR1 SGHTA and CDR2 FQGTGA. Written as DNA, the CDR3 is TGTGCCAGCAGCTTAGTCGGGACAGCGGGAAACACCGGGGAGCTGTTTTTT. Amino acids: CASSLVGTAGNTGELFF.

This clonotype has more than one count but fewer than ten. The chain recombines TRBV12-3 or TRBV12-4 with TRBJ1-1; D perhaps matches TRBD1 (5 bases). This CDR3 is built from 17 residues. V was clipped by 7 bases and J by 3 bases, with 24 bases between them. DNA for the CDR3: TGTGCCAGCACCTTTAGTCACAGCAGGCTGGGGGACACTGAAGCTTTCTTT. Amino acid sequence: CASTFSHSRLGDTEAFF.

This chain uses TRBV12-3 or TRBV12-4 with TRBJ1-5; 7 nucleotides line up with TRBD1. Unmatched junction bases numbered 19, after V lost 8 bases and J lost 6 bases. The CDR3 has 17 amino acids. The CDR3 spells CASPVWGTVWDFQPQHF. In nucleotides, the CDR3 is TGTGCCAGCCCAGTTTGGGGGACAGTTTGGGACTTTCAGCCCCAGCATTTT.

The chain couples TRBV12-3 or TRBV12-4 to TRBJ1-5; no reliable D call. The CDR3 is 12 amino acids. V was cut by 3 bases and J by 8 bases, with 8 bases left in between. CDR3 loop: CASSFYGEPQHF. CDR3 bases: TGTGCCAGCAGTTTTTACGGTGAGCCCCAGCATTTT.

The chain uses TRBV7-8 and TRBJ2-2, with TRBD1 as a possible D gene (5 bases). The ends were cut back, 5 bases at V and 5 bases at J, with 12 bases in the middle. CDR3 length: 14 amino acids. Germline V gene lookup returns CDR1 SGHVS and CDR2 FQNEAQ. CDR3 sequence: CASSKGIGTGELFF. CDR3 sequence (DNA): TGTGCCAGCAGCAAGGGGATTGGGACCGGGGAGCTGTTTTTT.

This clonotype has a count of ten or more. V gene TRBV7-8 combines with J gene TRBJ2-7; D gene uncertain. Between the trimmed V and J ends, which lost 2 bases and 3 bases, there was a span of 8 bases. The CDR3 totals 13 residues. Germline V lookup: CDR1 SGHVS, CDR2 FQNEAQ. CDR3 DNA sequence: TGTGCCAGCAGCTTAATCCAGGACTACGAGCAGTACTTC. It encodes CASSLIQDYEQYF.

CDR3: CASTLTGTGNEQYF. The CDR3 DNA reads as TGTGCCAGCACTCTTACCGGGACAGGGAATGAGCAGTACTTC. This chain joins TRBV28 and TRBJ2-7, with 9 bases aligning to TRBD1. Germline V gives CDR1 MDHEN, CDR2 SYDVKM. Trimming cost V 7 bases and J 7 bases; bases outside gene matches: 11. The CDR3 sequence is 14 residues long.

J is TRBJ2-1 and V is TRBV27; D gene ambiguous. There are 12 residues in the CDR3. The ends were cut back, 6 bases at V and 7 bases at J, with 10 bases in the middle. CDR1 and CDR2 from the germline V gene are MNHEY and SMNVEV (reference sequence). The CDR3 reads CASSLDGNEQFF. In DNA form, the CDR3 reads TGTGCCAGCAGCCTGGATGGGAATGAGCAGTTCTTC.

This rearrangement joins TRBV11-2 to TRBJ2-7; no reliable D call. The germline V gene has CDR1 SGHAT and CDR2 FQNNGV. V was pared by 3 bases and J by 3 bases, with 9 bases between. The CDR3 has 13 amino acids. CDR3 nucleotide sequence: TGTGCCAGCAGCTTCTGGACGGACTACGAGCAGTACTTC. It yields the protein CASSFWTDYEQYF. Based on the CDR3 plus reference TRBV11-2 and TRBJ2-7, the full variable domain is EAGVAQSPRYKIIEKRQSVAFWCNPISGHATLYWYQQILGQGPKLLIQFQNNGVVDDSQLPKDRFSAERLKGVDSTLKIQPAKLEDSAVYLCASSFWTDYEQYFGPGTRLTVT.

The chain recombines TRBV20-1 with TRBJ2-2; no clear D. V was trimmed by 6 bases and J by 3 bases, leaving 11 bases between them. Germline V gene lookup returns CDR1 DFQATT and CDR2 SNEGSKA (reference sequence). CDR3 length: 13 residues. This CDR3 is CSALAGYTGELFF. The CDR3 nucleotides read TGCAGTGCCCTCGCCGGTTACACCGGGGAGCTGTTTTTT.

This chain uses TRBV4-1 with TRBJ1-6, with TRBD1 matching 8 bases. Per the germline V gene, CDR1 is MGHRA and CDR2 is YSYEKL. Trimming at V came to 7 bases and at J to 7 bases, leaving 9 bases not matched to a gene. This CDR3 has 15 amino acids. CDR3 loop: CASTPGGAENSPLHF. The DNA of the CDR3 is TGCGCCAGCACCCCAGGGGGCGCAGAAAATTCACCCCTCCACTTT.

This clonotype showed up just a few times. The gene calls are TRBV12-3 or TRBV12-4 and TRBJ1-1; 8 bases agree with TRBD1. V lost 5 bases, J lost 5 bases, and 13 bases stayed unmatched. This CDR3 contains 16 residues. CDR3 region: CASSPDREDWRTEAFF. CDR3 nucleotide sequence: TGTGCCAGCAGTCCGGACAGGGAAGATTGGAGGACTGAAGCTTTCTTT.

This chain links TRBV7-6 with TRBJ1-1; no clear D. Looked up from germline, CDR1 is SGHVS and CDR2 is FNYEAQ. This CDR3 comprises 16 residues. Trimming left V 2 bases short and J 1 base short, with 14 bases between. The CDR3, as DNA: TGTGCCAGCAGCTTAAGGTCAGGAGCTTCGAACACTGAAGCTTTCTTT. Amino acids: CASSLRSGASNTEAFF.

This clonotype was observed a handful of times. The chain carries TRBV7-9 and TRBJ1-2; D is perhaps TRBD1 (6 bases). This CDR3 has 13 residues. Germline CDR1 and CDR2: SEHNR and FQNEAQ (reference sequence). V was trimmed by 4 bases and J by 4 bases, leaving 10 bases between them. The CDR3 region is CASSYDRIYGYTF. The CDR3 coding sequence is TGTGCCAGCAGCTACGACAGGATCTATGGCTACACCTTC.

The chain employs TRBV28 and TRBJ2-7; the match to TRBD1 covers 9 bases. Unmatched junction bases numbered 3, after V lost 3 bases and J lost 6 bases. Germline CDR1 and CDR2: MDHEN and SYDVKM. The CDR3 is 13 residues long. CDR3 sequence reads: CASSFGTGSEQYF. For the CDR3, the DNA is TGTGCCAGCAGTTTCGGGACAGGGTCCGAGCAGTACTTC.

This clonotype was observed many times. The chain recombines TRBV7-6 with TRBJ2-7; tentatively, D is TRBD1 (6 bases). From germline, CDR1 is SGHVS and CDR2 FNYEAQ. V lost 5 bases, J lost 3 bases, and 17 bases lay in between. This CDR3 has 15 amino acids. The CDR3 region has the DNA TGTGCCAGCAGCAATCCGGGACAAGGTATCTACGAGCAGTACTTC. The encoded protein is CASSNPGQGIYEQYF. The full variable domain, in which reference TRBV7-6 and TRBJ2-7 provide the parts outside the CDR3, is GAGVSQSPRYKVTKRGQDVALRCDPISGHVSLYWYRQALGQGPEFLTYFNYEAQQDKSGLPNDRFSAERPEGSISTLTIQRTEQRDSAMYRCASSNPGQGIYEQYFGPGTRLTVT.

This clonotype has only one observation. V gene TRBV7-6 combines with J gene TRBJ2-2; D is perhaps TRBD1 or TRBD2 (5 bases each). Trimming pared 8 bases from V and 5 bases from J, leaving 9 bases between. Germline CDR1 and CDR2: SGHVS and FNYEAQ. This CDR3 has 12 amino acids. CDR3 in amino acids: CASLRETGELFF. The CDR3, as DNA: TGTGCCAGCCTCAGGGAGACCGGGGAGCTGTTTTTT.

V gene TRBV7-8 combines with J gene TRBJ1-2; D gene unclear. This CDR3 comprises 13 residues. Germline V lookup: CDR1 SGHVS, CDR2 FQNEAQ. V lost 2 bases and J lost 4, with 8 bases in between. The CDR3, as DNA: TGTGCCAGCAGCTTACCCGCCTCCTATGGCTACACCTTC. Translated, it gives CASSLPASYGYTF.

This clonotype was counted between two and nine times. The chain joins TRBV5-6 to TRBJ2-1; D is unresolved. Between the trimmed V and J ends, which lost 3 bases and 9 bases, there was a span of 7 bases. This CDR3 comprises 11 residues. Germline lookup yields CDR1 SGHDT and CDR2 YYEEEE. The CDR3 DNA sequence: TGTGCCAGCAGCTCCGAAGGTGAGCAGTTCTTC. Protein sequence: CASSSEGEQFF.